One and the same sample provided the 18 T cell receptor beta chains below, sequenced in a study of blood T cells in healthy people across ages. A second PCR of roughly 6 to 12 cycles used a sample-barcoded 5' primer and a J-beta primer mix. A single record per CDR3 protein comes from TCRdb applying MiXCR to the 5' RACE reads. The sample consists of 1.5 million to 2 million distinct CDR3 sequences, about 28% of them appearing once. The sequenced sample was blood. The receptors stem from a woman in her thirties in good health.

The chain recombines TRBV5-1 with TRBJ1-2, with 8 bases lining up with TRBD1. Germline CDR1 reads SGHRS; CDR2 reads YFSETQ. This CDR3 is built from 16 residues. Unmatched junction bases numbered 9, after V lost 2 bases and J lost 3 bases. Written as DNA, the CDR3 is TGCGCCAGCAGCTTTCCCCCCGGACAGGGTGACTATGGCTACACCTTC. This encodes CASSFPPGQGDYGYTF.

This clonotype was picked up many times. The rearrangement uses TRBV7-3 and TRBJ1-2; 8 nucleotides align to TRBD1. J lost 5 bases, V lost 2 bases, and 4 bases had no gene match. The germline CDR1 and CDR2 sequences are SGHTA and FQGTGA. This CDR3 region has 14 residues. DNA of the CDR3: TGTGCCAGCAGCTTATCAGGGGGCGGATATGGCTACACCTTC. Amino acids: CASSLSGGGYGYTF.

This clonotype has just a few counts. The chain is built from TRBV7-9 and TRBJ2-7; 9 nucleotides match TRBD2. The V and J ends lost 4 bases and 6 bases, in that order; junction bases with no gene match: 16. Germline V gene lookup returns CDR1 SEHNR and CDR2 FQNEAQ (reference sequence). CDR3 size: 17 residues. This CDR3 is CASSSLPWREGTSEQYF. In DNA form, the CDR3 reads TGTGCCAGCAGCTCGTTACCCTGGCGGGAGGGAACGTCCGAGCAGTACTTC.

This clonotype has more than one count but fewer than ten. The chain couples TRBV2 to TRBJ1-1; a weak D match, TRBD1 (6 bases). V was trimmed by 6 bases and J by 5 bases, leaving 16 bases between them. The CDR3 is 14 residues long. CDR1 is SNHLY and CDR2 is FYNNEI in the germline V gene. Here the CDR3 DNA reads TGTGCCAGCAGCCCCCAGGAAGGGGGTACTGAAGCTTTCTTT. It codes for CASSPQEGGTEAFF.

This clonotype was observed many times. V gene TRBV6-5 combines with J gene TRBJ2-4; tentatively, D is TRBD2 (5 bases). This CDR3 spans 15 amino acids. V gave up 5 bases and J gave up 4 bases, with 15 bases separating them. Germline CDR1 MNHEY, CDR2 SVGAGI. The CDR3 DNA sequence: TGTGCCAGCAGTGCCGAGGGAGCAGGTAAAAACATTCAGTACTTC. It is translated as CASSAEGAGKNIQYF.

As DNA, the CDR3 is TGTGCCAGCAGAGCTTCCGGGACAGCTCCTTATGAGCAGTACTTC. It specifies CASRASGTAPYEQYF. V and J are TRBV6-5 and TRBJ2-5; 7 bases agree with TRBD1. The CDR3 extends over 15 amino acids. The germline gives CDR1 MNHEY, CDR2 SVGAGI. Trimming at V came to 6 bases and at J to 11 bases, leaving 18 bases not matched to a gene.

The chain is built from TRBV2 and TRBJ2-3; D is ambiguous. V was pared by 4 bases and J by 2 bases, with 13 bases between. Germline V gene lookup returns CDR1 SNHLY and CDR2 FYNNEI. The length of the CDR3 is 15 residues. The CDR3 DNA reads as TGTGCCAGCAGTGGTATCTCCCCCTCCACAGATACGCAGTATTTT. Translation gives CASSGISPSTDTQYF.

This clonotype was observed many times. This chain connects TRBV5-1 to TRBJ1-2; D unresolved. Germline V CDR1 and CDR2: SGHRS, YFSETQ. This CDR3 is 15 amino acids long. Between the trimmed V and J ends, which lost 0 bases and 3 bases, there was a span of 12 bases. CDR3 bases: TGCGCCAGCAGCTTGGTGACGGAATCTCACTATGGCTACACCTTC. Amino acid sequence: CASSLVTESHYGYTF.

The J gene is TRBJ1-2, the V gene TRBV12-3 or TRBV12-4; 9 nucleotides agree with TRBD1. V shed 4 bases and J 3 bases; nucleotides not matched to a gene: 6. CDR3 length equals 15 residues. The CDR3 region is CASSYDRDRDYGYTF. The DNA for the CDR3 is TGTGCCAGCAGTTACGACCGGGACAGGGACTATGGCTACACCTTC.

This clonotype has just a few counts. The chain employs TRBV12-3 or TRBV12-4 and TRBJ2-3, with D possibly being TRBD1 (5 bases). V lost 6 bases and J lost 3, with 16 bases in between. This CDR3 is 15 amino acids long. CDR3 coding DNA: TGTGCCAGCAGCCTAATCAGGGAAGGGACAGATACGCAGTATTTT. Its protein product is CASSLIREGTDTQYF.

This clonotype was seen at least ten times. CDR3 region: CSARAGTSVIQYF. CDR3 nucleotide sequence: TGCAGTGCTAGAGCCGGGACTAGCGTCATTCAGTACTTC. The chain couples TRBV20-1 to TRBJ2-4, with TRBD2 matching over 10 bases. After removal of 1 base from V and 9 bases from J, the junction contained 3 bases not matched to a gene. There are 13 residues in the CDR3. The germline gives CDR1 DFQATT, CDR2 SNEGSKA (reference sequence).

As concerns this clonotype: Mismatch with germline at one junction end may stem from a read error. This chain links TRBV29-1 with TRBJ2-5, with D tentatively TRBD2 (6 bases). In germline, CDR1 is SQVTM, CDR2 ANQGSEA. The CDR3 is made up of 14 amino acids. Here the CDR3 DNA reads TGCAGCGTTGAAGACGGGAGAAGGGAAGAGACCCGGTACTTC. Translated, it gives CSVEDGRREETRYF. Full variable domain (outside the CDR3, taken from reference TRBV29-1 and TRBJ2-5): SAVISQKPSRDICQRGTSLTIQCQVDSQVTMMFWYRQQPGQSLTLIATANQGSEATYESGFVIDKFPISRPNLTFSTLTVSNMSPEDSSIYLCSVEDGRREETRYFGPGTRLLVL.

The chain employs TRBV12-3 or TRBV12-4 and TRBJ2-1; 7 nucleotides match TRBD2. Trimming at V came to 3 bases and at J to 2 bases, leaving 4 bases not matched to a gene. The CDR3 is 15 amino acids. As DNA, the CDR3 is TGTGCCAGCAGTTTCGGGCGGGAGACCTACAATGAGCAGTTCTTC. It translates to CASSFGRETYNEQFF.

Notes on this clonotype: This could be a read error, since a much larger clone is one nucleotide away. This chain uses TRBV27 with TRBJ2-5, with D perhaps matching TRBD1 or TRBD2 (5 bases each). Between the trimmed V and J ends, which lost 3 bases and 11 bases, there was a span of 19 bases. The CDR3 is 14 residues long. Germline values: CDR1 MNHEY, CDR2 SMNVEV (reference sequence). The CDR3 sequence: CASSFGTGPNEQYF. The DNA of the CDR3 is TGTGCCAGCAGTTTCGGGACCGGGCCAAATGAGCAGTACTTC.

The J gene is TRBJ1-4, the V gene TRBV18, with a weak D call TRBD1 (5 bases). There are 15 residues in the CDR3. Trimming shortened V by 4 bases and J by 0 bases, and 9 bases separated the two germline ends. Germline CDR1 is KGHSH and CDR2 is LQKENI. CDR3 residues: CASSLRQTTNEKLFF. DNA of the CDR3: TGTGCCAGCTCACTCAGACAGACAACTAATGAAAAACTGTTTTTT.

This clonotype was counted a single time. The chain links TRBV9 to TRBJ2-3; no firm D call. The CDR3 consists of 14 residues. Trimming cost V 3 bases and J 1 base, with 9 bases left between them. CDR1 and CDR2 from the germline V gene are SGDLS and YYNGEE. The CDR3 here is CASSALPGTDTQYF. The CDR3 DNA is TGTGCCAGCAGCGCCCTCCCCGGCACAGATACGCAGTATTTT.

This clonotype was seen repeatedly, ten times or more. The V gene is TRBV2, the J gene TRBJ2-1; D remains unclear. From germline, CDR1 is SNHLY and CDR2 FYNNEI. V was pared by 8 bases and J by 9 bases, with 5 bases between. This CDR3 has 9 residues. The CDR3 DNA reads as TGTGCCAGCGCGAGTGAGCAGTTCTTC. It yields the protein CASASEQFF.

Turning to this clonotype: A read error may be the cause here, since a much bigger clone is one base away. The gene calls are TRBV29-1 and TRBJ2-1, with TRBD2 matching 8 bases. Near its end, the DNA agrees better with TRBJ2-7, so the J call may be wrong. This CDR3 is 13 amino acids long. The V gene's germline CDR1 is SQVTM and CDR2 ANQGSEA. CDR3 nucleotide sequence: TGCAGCGGCAGCGGGAGCTCCTACAATGAGCAGTACTTC. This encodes CSGSGSSYNEQYF.